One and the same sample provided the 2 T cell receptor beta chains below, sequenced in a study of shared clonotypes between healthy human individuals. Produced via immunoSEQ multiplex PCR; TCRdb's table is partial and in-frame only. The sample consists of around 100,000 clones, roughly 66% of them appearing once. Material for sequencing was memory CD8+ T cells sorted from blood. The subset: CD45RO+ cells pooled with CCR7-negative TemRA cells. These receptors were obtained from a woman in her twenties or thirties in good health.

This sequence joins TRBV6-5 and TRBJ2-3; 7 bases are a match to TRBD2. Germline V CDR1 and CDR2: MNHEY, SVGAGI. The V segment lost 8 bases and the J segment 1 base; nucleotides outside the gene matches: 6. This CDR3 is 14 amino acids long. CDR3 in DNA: TGTGCCAGCGCAGCGGGATCCGGCACAGATACGCAGTATTTT. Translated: CASAAGSGTDTQYF.

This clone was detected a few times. The CDR3 nucleotides read TGTGCCATCAGTGAGGGGACAGGCCACACAGATACGCAGTATTTT. This translates into CAISEGTGHTDTQYF. This chain joins TRBV10-3 and TRBJ2-3, with 8 bases that match TRBD1. Germline V lookup: CDR1 ENHRY, CDR2 SYGVKD. The length of the CDR3 is 15 residues. V lost 2 bases to trimming and J lost 2 bases; unmatched junction nucleotides: 3.